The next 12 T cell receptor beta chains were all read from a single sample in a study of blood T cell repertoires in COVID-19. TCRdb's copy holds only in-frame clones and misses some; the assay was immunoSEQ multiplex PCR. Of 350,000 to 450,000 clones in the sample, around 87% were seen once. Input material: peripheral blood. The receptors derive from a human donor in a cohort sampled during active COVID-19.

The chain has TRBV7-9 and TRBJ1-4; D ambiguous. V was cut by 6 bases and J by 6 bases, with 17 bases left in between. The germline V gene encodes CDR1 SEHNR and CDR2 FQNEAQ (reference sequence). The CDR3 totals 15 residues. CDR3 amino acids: CASRLTGQPHEKLFF. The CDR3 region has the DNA TGTGCCAGCAGACTAACGGGTCAGCCGCATGAAAAACTGTTTTTT.

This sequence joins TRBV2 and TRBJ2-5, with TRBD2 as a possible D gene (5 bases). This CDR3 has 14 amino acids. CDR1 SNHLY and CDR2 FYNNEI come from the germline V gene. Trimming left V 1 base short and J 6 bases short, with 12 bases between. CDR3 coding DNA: TGTGCCAGCAGTGAAGGCGAGCGGCGTCAGACCCAGTACTTC. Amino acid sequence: CASSEGERRQTQYF.

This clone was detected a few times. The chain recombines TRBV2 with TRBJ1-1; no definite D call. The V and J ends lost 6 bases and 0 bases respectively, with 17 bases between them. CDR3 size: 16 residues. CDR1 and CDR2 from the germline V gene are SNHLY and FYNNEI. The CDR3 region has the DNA TGTGCCAGCAGCCTTGAACCGGGGATCATGAACACTGAAGCTTTCTTT. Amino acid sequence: CASSLEPGIMNTEAFF.

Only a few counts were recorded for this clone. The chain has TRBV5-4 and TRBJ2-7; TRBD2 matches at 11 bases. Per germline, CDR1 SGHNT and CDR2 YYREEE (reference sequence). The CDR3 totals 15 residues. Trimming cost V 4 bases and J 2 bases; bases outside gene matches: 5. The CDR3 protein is CASSPGLAAPYEQYF. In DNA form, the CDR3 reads TGTGCCAGCAGCCCGGGACTAGCGGCACCCTACGAGCAGTACTTC.

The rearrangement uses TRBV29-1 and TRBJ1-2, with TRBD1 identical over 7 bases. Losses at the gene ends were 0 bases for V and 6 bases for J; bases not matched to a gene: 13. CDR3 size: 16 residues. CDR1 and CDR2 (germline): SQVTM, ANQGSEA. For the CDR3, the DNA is TGCAGCGTTGAAGATTTCCCACGACAGGGAATGGATGGCTACACCTTC. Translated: CSVEDFPRQGMDGYTF.

CDR3: CASSLALEQLTDTQYF. The CDR3 region has the DNA TGTGCCAGCAGCTTAGCGTTGGAGCAGCTCACAGATACGCAGTATTTT. The chain links TRBV7-9 to TRBJ2-3; D unresolved. Per germline, CDR1 SEHNR and CDR2 FQNEAQ (reference sequence). The CDR3 is 16 amino acids. V shed 0 bases and J shed 2 bases, with 12 bases lying between them.

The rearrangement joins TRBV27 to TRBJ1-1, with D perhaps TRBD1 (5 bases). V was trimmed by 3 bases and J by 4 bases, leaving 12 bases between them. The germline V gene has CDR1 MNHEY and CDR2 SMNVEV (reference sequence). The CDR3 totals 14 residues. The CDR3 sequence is CASSFRAQGTEAFF. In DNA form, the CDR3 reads TGTGCCAGCAGTTTTAGGGCGCAGGGCACTGAAGCTTTCTTT.

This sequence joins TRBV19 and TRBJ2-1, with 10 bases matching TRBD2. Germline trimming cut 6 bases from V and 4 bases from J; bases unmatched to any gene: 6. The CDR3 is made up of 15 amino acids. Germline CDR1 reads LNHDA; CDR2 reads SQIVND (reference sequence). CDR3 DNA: TGTGCCAGTAGCGAGCGGGAGGGCCAATACAATGAGCAGTTCTTC. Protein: CASSEREGQYNEQFF.

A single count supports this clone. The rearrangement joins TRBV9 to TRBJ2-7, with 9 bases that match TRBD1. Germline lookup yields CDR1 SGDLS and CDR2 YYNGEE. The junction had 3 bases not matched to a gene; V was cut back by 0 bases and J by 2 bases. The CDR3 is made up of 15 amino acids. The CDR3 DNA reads TGTGCCAGCAGCGTAGCAGGGACAGGGACCTACGAGCAGTACTTC. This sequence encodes CASSVAGTGTYEQYF.

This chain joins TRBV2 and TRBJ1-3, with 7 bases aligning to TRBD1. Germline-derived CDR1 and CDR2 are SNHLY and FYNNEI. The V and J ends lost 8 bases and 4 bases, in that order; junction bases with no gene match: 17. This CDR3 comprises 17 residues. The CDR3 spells CASGREQGFSSGNTIYF. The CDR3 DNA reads TGTGCCAGCGGTCGAGAACAGGGGTTCAGCTCGGGAAACACCATATATTTT.

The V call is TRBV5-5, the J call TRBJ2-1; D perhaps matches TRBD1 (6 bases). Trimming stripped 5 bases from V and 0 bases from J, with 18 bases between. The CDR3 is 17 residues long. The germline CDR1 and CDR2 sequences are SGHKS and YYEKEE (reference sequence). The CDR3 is CASRISDRPYSYNEQFF. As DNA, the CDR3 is TGTGCCAGCAGAATTTCCGACAGGCCCTACTCCTACAATGAGCAGTTCTTC.

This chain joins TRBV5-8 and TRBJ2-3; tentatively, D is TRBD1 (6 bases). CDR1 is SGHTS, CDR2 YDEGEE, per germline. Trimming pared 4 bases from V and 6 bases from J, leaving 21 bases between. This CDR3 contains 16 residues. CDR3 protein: CASSGPGTQTRDTQYF. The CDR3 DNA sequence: TGTGCCAGCAGCGGCCCCGGGACACAAACACGGGATACGCAGTATTTT.